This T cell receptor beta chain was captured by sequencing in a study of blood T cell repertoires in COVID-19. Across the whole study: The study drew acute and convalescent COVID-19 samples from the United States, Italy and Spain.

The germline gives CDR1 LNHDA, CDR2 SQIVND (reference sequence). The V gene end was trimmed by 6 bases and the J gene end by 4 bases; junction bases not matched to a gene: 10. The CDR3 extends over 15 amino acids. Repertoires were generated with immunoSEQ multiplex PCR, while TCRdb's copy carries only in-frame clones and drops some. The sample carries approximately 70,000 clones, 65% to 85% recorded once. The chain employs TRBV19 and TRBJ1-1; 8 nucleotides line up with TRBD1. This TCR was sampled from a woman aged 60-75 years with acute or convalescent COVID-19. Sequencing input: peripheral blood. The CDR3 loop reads CASRVQGVFSTEAFF. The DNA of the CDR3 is TGTGCCAGTAGAGTACAGGGGGTATTCAGCACTGAAGCTTTCTTT.